This T cell receptor (beta chain) was sequenced for a study of blood T cell repertoires in COVID-19. Per the germline V gene, CDR1 is LNHDA and CDR2 is SQIVND (reference sequence). Trimming left V 3 bases short and J 9 bases short, with 15 bases between. CDR3 size: 13 residues. Original methodology: Amplification of reference gene primers provided the estimated nucleated cell counts. Here immunoSEQ multiplex PCR was the method, and the copy in TCRdb shows in-frame clones only, minus some. V, J and clone size were drawn from that table, and D and trimming were deduced from the DNA. The sample records 390,000 or so clones, roughly nine tenths being singletons. Membership in each cohort depended on participant-reported clinical history. Each recovered donor of Cohort 3 presented with two negative PCRs, clearance, or symptom resolution.

The material sequenced was PBMCs or T cells enriched from blood (not recorded which). This chain uses TRBV19 with TRBJ2-7, with a weak D call TRBD1 (6 bases). This TCR was sampled from a man aged 18 to 35 who had recovered from COVID-19. CDR3 in DNA: TGTGCCAGTAGTATCGCGTCAGGGGATAGGCAGTACTTC. Protein product: CASSIASGDRQYF.